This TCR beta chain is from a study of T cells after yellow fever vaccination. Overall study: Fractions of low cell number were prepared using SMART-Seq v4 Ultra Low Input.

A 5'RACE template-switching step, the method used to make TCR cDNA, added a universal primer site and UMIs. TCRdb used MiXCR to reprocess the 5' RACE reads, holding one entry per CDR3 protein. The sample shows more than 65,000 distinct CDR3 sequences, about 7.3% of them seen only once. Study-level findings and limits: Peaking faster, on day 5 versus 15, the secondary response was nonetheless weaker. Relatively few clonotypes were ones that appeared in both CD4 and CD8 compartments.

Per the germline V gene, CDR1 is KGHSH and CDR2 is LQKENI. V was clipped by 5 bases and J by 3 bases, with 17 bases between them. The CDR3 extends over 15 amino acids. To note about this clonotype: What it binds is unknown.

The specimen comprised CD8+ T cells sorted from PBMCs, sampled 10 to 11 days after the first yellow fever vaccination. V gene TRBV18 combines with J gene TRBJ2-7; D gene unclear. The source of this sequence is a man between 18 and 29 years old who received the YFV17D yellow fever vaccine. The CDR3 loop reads CASSYKEFTDYEQYF. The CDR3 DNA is TGTGCCAGCTCATACAAAGAGTTTACTGACTACGAGCAGTACTTC. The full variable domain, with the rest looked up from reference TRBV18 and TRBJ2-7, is NAGVMQNPRHLVRRRGQEARLRCSPMKGHSHVYWYRQLPEEGLKFMVYLQKENIIDESGMPKERFSAEFPKEGPSILRIQQVVRGDSAAYFCASSYKEFTDYEQYFGPGTRLTVT.